This is a list of T cell receptor beta chains from one sample in a study of blood T cell repertoires in COVID-19. The repertoire was sequenced with immunoSEQ multiplex PCR; TCRdb's copy has only in-frame clones and lacks some. The sample has over 200,000 clones; under 90% are singletons. Sequencing was carried out using peripheral blood. The source is a man between 60 and 75 years old who had recovered from COVID-19. Both conserved end residues are part of each CDR3.

len: 14
v_gene: TRBV27
j_gene: TRBJ1-5
CDR3aa: CASSPRQKNQPQHF

len: 16
v_gene: TRBV7-9
j_gene: TRBJ2-7
CDR3aa: CASSLGDRALHYEQYF

len: 14
v_gene: TRBV20-1
j_gene: TRBJ1-2
CDR3aa: CSASGAGAGYGYTF

len: 13
v_gene: TRBV30
j_gene: TRBJ2-3
CDR3aa: CAWNKRSTDTQYF

len: 13
v_gene: TRBV28
j_gene: TRBJ2-1
CDR3aa: CASSLGGANEQFF

len: 14
v_gene: TRBV19
j_gene: TRBJ2-7
CDR3aa: CASSTRTGPYEQYF

len: 14
v_gene: TRBV28
j_gene: TRBJ2-5
CDR3aa: CASSLRLVQETQYF

len: 16
v_gene: TRBV18
j_gene: TRBJ2-1
CDR3aa: CASSPLLTGGLNEQFF

len: 13
v_gene: TRBV29-1
j_gene: TRBJ1-1
CDR3aa: CSAGQGGYTEAFF

len: 15
v_gene: TRBV19
j_gene: TRBJ2-3
CDR3aa: CASKPLAESTDTQYF

len: 14
v_gene: TRBV29-1
j_gene: TRBJ2-7
CDR3aa: CSVGSGGAVYEQYF

len: 15
v_gene: TRBV9
j_gene: TRBJ2-7
CDR3aa: CASSVGASHTYEQYF

len: 15
v_gene: TRBV28
j_gene: TRBJ2-1
CDR3aa: CASSSPRSSYNEQFF

len: 13
v_gene: TRBV19
j_gene: TRBJ1-2
CDR3aa: CASSHRSNYGYTF

len: 15
v_gene: TRBV27
j_gene: TRBJ2-7
CDR3aa: CASSFPGRAPYEQYF

len: 15
v_gene: TRBV6-1
j_gene: TRBJ2-3
CDR3aa: CASSEAAGGFDTQYF

len: 16
v_gene: TRBV5-1
j_gene: TRBJ1-2
CDR3aa: CASSSSGTGAVYGYTF

len: 15
v_gene: TRBV6-6
j_gene: TRBJ2-3
CDR3aa: CASRTTSSGRDTQYF

len: 14
v_gene: TRBV5-3
j_gene: TRBJ1-1
CDR3aa: CARSNPTVNTEAFF

len: 15
v_gene: TRBV7-8
j_gene: TRBJ2-7
CDR3aa: CASSLEGTLLLEQYF

len: 14
v_gene: TRBV30
j_gene: TRBJ2-4
CDR3aa: CAWNPGYGRNIQYF

len: 14
v_gene: TRBV2
j_gene: TRBJ2-5
CDR3aa: CASSDLQEQETQYF

len: 14
v_gene: TRBV6-2/TRBV6-3
j_gene: TRBJ2-5
CDR3aa: CASSNYRVQETQYF

len: 14
v_gene: TRBV15
j_gene: TRBJ1-1
CDR3aa: CATNLPGGNTEAFF

len: 11
v_gene: TRBV7-2
j_gene: TRBJ2-7
CDR3aa: CASSLRVEQYF

len: 11
v_gene: TRBV28
j_gene: TRBJ1-2
CDR3aa: CASSINYGYTF

len: 11
v_gene: TRBV7-6
j_gene: TRBJ2-3
CDR3aa: CASSLRDTQYF

len: 14
v_gene: TRBV5-1
j_gene: TRBJ1-1
CDR3aa: CASSSTGTGSEAFF

len: 15
v_gene: TRBV7-2
j_gene: TRBJ1-2
CDR3aa: CASSLGRWQGGGYTF

len: 14
v_gene: TRBV7-2
j_gene: TRBJ1-3
CDR3aa: CASSLGTDGNTIYF

len: 13
v_gene: TRBV11-3
j_gene: TRBJ1-2
CDR3aa: CASSLRGGDGYTF

len: 15
v_gene: TRBV11-3
j_gene: TRBJ2-2
CDR3aa: CASSDPGGSTGELFF

len: 14
v_gene: TRBV29-1
j_gene: TRBJ1-1
CDR3aa: CSVESDRSSTEAFF

len: 15
v_gene: TRBV7-2
j_gene: TRBJ2-2
CDR3aa: CASSLQQGGTGELFF

len: 12
v_gene: TRBV7-8
j_gene: TRBJ1-1
CDR3aa: CASSLTTAEAFF

len: 16
v_gene: TRBV27
j_gene: TRBJ1-2
CDR3aa: CASSLLYRTGYYGYTF

len: 15
v_gene: TRBV30
j_gene: TRBJ1-6
CDR3aa: CAWSVGGQLNSPLHF

len: 13
v_gene: TRBV29-1
j_gene: TRBJ2-3
CDR3aa: CSVWTSDTDTQYF

len: 11
v_gene: TRBV28
j_gene: TRBJ2-7
CDR3aa: CAIQGDYEQYF

len: 17
v_gene: TRBV18
j_gene: TRBJ1-4
CDR3aa: CASSPRREGATNEKLFF

len: 13
v_gene: TRBV5-1
j_gene: TRBJ1-2
CDR3aa: CASSWMTGYGYTF

len: 15
v_gene: TRBV4-1
j_gene: TRBJ1-1
CDR3aa: CASSPSGQGSTEAFF

len: 16
v_gene: TRBV6-5
j_gene: TRBJ1-1
CDR3aa: CASSSRAGQGYTEAFF

len: 15
v_gene: TRBV6-2/TRBV6-3
j_gene: TRBJ2-7
CDR3aa: CASSPPGLAPYEQYF

len: 14
v_gene: TRBV7-3
j_gene: TRBJ1-3
CDR3aa: CASSPTGSGNTIYF

len: 15
v_gene: TRBV27
j_gene: TRBJ2-1
CDR3aa: CASSFVGGFGREQFF

len: 16
v_gene: TRBV5-1
j_gene: TRBJ2-3
CDR3aa: CASSPGGAGALDTQYF

len: 14
v_gene: TRBV3-1/TRBV3-2
j_gene: TRBJ2-1
CDR3aa: CASSQDPSYNEQFF

len: 11
v_gene: TRBV20-1
j_gene: TRBJ2-3
CDR3aa: CSATQGDTQYF